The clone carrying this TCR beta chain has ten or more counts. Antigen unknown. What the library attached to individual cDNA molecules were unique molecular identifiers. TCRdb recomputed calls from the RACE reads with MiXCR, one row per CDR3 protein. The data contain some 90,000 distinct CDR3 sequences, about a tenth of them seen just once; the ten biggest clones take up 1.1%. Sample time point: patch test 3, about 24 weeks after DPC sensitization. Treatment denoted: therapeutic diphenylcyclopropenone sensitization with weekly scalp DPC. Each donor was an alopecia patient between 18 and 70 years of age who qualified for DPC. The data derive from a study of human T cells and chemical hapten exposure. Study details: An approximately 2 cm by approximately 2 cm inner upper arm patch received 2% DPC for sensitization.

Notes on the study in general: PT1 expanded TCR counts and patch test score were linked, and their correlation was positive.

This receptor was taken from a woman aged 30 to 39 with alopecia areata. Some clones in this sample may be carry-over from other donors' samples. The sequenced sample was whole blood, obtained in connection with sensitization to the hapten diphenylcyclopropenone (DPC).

CDR3 residues: CSAEDSGRGDTQYF. In DNA form, the CDR3 reads TGCAGCGCAGAGGATAGCGGGAGGGGGGATACGCAGTATTTT. The rearrangement joins TRBV29-1 to TRBJ2-3; 11 bases are a match to TRBD2. The junction had 9 bases not matched to a gene; V was cut back by 7 bases and J by 6 bases. Germline-derived CDR1 and CDR2 are SQVTM and ANQGSEA. The CDR3 spans 14 residues.